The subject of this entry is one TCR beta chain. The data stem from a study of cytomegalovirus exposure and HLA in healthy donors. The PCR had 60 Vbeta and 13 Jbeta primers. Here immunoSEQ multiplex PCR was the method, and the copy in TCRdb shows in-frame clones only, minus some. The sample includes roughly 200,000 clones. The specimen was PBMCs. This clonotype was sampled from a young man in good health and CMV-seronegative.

CDR3 loop: CASSRSPTGTEAFF. The DNA for the CDR3 is TGTGCCAGCAGCCGGAGCCCTACAGGGACTGAAGCTTTCTTT. The chain is built from TRBV11-2 and TRBJ1-1, with a possible D match to TRBD1 (6 bases). V was shortened by 5 bases and J by 5 bases, with 15 bases between the two germline ends. CDR1 is SGHAT and CDR2 is FQNNGV in the germline V gene. The CDR3 length is 14 residues.